One and the same sample provided the 26 T cell receptor beta chains below, sequenced in a study of blood T cell repertoires in COVID-19. Clones were sequenced by immunoSEQ multiplex PCR, and TCRdb holds only the in-frame ones, with some missing. Among about 250,000 clones, about nine tenths were seen once, and the ten largest hold approximately 6%. Sequences were obtained from peripheral blood. The receptors were sampled from a woman aged 30 to 39 with COVID-19, enrolled during active disease.

This chain connects TRBV5-1 to TRBJ1-1, with 10 positions matching TRBD1. The length of the CDR3 is 14 residues. V gave up 3 bases and J gave up 6 bases; unmatched junction bases: 5. Germline lookup yields CDR1 SGHRS and CDR2 YFSETQ. The CDR3 region has the DNA TGCGCCAGCAGCTGGGGGGACAGGGGAGCTGAAGCTTTCTTT. Its translation is CASSWGDRGAEAFF. Filled out from reference TRBV5-1 and TRBJ1-1, the complete variable domain reads KAGVTQTPRYLIKTRGQQVTLSCSPISGHRSVSWYQQTPGQGLQFLFEYFSETQRNKGNFPGRFSGRQFSNSRSEMNVSTLELGDSALYLCASSWGDRGAEAFFGQGTRLTVV.

This rearrangement joins TRBV5-1 to TRBJ1-1; D gene ambiguous. The germline gives CDR1 SGHRS, CDR2 YFSETQ. This CDR3 has 13 amino acids. The germline V and J ends were trimmed by 4 bases and 6 bases, with 13 bases remaining between them. CDR3 sequence (DNA): TGCGCCAGCAGCCTCACGGACGGGGCTGAAGCTTTCTTT. Translation gives CASSLTDGAEAFF.

The chain combines TRBV3-1 (or the pseudogene TRBV3-2) with TRBJ1-1, with a weak D call TRBD1 (5 bases). Germline loops: CDR1 LGHDT, CDR2 YNNKEL (reference sequence). Trimming stripped 3 bases from V and 12 bases from J, with 11 bases between. The CDR3 is 11 residues long. In nucleotides, the CDR3 is TGTGCCAGCAGCCATGGGCGGGGACCTTTCTTT. Translating it yields CASSHGRGPFF.

This chain joins TRBV11-3 and TRBJ2-1; 7 bases align to TRBD2. The V and J ends lost 5 bases and 0 bases, in that order; junction bases with no gene match: 4. The CDR3 is made up of 15 amino acids. Germline V CDR1 and CDR2: SGHNT, YENEEA. CDR3: CASSPGGSSYNEQFF. The CDR3 DNA sequence: TGTGCCAGCAGCCCCGGCGGGAGCTCCTACAATGAGCAGTTCTTC.

In its sample, this clone was seen a few times. This chain uses TRBV7-2 with TRBJ2-6; TRBD2 matches at 7 bases. Looked up from germline, CDR1 is SGHTA and CDR2 is FQGNSA. The ends lost 5 bases at V and 0 bases at J; junction bases unmatched: 13. This CDR3 has 19 amino acids. The CDR3 nucleotides read TGTGCCAGCAGCCCGCGGGGGAGGCCAGGGACCTCTGGGGCCAACGTCCTGACTTTC. Translated, it gives CASSPRGRPGTSGANVLTF.

The chain employs TRBV19 and TRBJ2-3; TRBD2 matches at 8 bases. The V and J ends lost 2 bases and 6 bases, in that order; junction bases with no gene match: 7. CDR3 length: 15 amino acids. Per the germline V gene, CDR1 is LNHDA and CDR2 is SQIVND (reference sequence). The CDR3 region has the DNA TGTGCCAGTAGTATACTCCGGACTAGCCAGGATACGCAGTATTTT. Its translation is CASSILRTSQDTQYF.

V is TRBV19 and J is TRBJ2-7; 7 bases are a match to TRBD1. This CDR3 is 16 amino acids long. The J segment lost 1 base and the V segment lost 4 bases, leaving 10 bases of the junction unmatched. CDR1 and CDR2 from the germline V gene are LNHDA and SQIVND (reference sequence). CDR3 residues: CASSKVLRDSSYEQYF. In DNA, the CDR3 is TGTGCCAGTAGTAAAGTCCTCCGGGACAGTTCCTACGAGCAGTACTTC.

The rearrangement links TRBV5-4 to TRBJ2-5; TRBD1 might be the D (6 bases). There are 15 residues in the CDR3. V gave up 3 bases and J gave up 5 bases, with 17 bases separating them. The germline V gene has CDR1 SGHNT and CDR2 YYREEE (reference sequence). CDR3 in amino acids: CASSSLQGRGETQYF. CDR3 nucleotides: TGTGCCAGCAGCTCACTTCAGGGAAGGGGGGAGACCCAGTACTTC.

This chain joins TRBV28 and TRBJ1-3; 9 nucleotides match TRBD1. Losses at the gene ends were 5 bases for V and 0 bases for J; bases not matched to a gene: 14. Germline V gene sequence: CDR1 MDHEN, CDR2 SYDVKM. The CDR3 length is 19 residues. CDR3 sequence reads: CASSTGTGPFFSSGNTIYF. CDR3 DNA sequence: TGTGCCAGCAGTACCGGGACAGGGCCTTTCTTTAGCTCTGGAAACACCATATATTTT.

J is TRBJ2-7 and V is TRBV14; tentatively, D is TRBD2 (6 bases). From germline, CDR1 is SGHDN and CDR2 FVKESK. The length of the CDR3 is 16 residues. V was cut by 3 bases and J by 1 base, with 16 bases left in between. CDR3 loop: CASSHHDGGSSYEQYF. The CDR3 DNA sequence: TGTGCCAGCAGCCATCACGACGGGGGAAGTTCCTACGAGCAGTACTTC. The full variable domain, completed using reference TRBV14 and TRBJ2-7, is EAGVTQFPSHSVIEKGQTVTLRCDPISGHDNLYWYRRVMGKEIKFLLHFVKESKQDESGMPNNRFLAERTGGTYSTLKVQPAELEDSGVYFCASSHHDGGSSYEQYFGPGTRLTVT.

The rearrangement links TRBV4-3 to TRBJ2-1; 12 bases match TRBD1. Germline CDR1 LGHNA, CDR2 YSLEER. The CDR3 runs 16 residues. V was clipped by 4 bases and J by 9 bases; unmatched bases: 10. The CDR3 sequence: CASSRSGTGGSGEQFF. The CDR3 region has the DNA TGCGCCAGCAGCCGCTCCGGGACAGGGGGCTCGGGTGAGCAGTTCTTC.

The chain has TRBV12-2 and TRBJ2-7; the table's TRBD1 call for D was not verified on the DNA. TRBV12-2 is marked as a pseudogene. There are 14 residues in the CDR3. The CDR3, as DNA: TGTGCAAGTCGCTTGGCCACATACATTGCCGAGCAGTACGTC. Translation gives CASRLATYIAEQYV.

The chain recombines TRBV15 with TRBJ2-2; D perhaps matches TRBD2 (6 bases). Trimming left V 0 bases short and J 5 bases short, with 7 bases between. The CDR3 is 14 residues long. CDR1 and CDR2 from the germline V gene are LNHNV and YYDKDF (reference sequence). The CDR3 nucleotides read TGTGCCACCAGCAGAGATCGGGGGACCGGGGAGCTGTTTTTT. Protein product: CATSRDRGTGELFF.

The genes are TRBV5-4 and TRBJ2-5, with a possible D match to TRBD2 (6 bases). The CDR3 contains 15 residues. V was pared by 0 bases and J by 2 bases, with 11 bases between. Germline assignment: CDR1 SGHNT and CDR2 YYREEE (reference sequence). The CDR3 region has the DNA TGTGCCAGCAGCTTGGCCTCGGCGGGGCAAGAGACCCAGTACTTC. It is translated as CASSLASAGQETQYF.

This clone turned up a few times. The V gene is TRBV7-9, the J gene TRBJ2-7; D is unclear. CDR3 length equals 13 residues. V lost 1 base and J lost 5, with 9 bases in between. Germline V lookup: CDR1 SEHNR, CDR2 FQNEAQ (reference sequence). The CDR3 sequence: CASSLVGSHEQYV. CDR3 DNA: TGTGCCAGCAGCTTAGTCGGGTCCCACGAGCAGTACGTC.

The chain has TRBV9 and TRBJ2-1; 7 bases match TRBD2. The germline V gene has CDR1 SGDLS and CDR2 YYNGEE. The CDR3 totals 18 residues. V dropped 3 bases and J dropped 9; count of bases not matched to a gene: 21. The chain's CDR3 is CASSEASRGLEVNLEQFF. The CDR3 DNA reads as TGTGCCAGCAGCGAGGCCTCCCGAGGACTAGAAGTCAACCTTGAGCAGTTCTTC.

The V gene is TRBV13, the J gene TRBJ1-2; TRBD1 agrees at 7 bases. Germline CDR1 is PRHDT and CDR2 is FYEKMQ (reference sequence). J was trimmed by 2 bases and V by 5 bases; bases with no gene match: 11. This CDR3 is 16 amino acids long. The CDR3 spells CASSPPFGQANYGYTF. The DNA of the CDR3 is TGTGCCAGCAGCCCACCCTTCGGACAGGCCAACTATGGCTACACCTTC.

This rearrangement joins TRBV12-3 or TRBV12-4 to TRBJ1-5, with D possibly being TRBD1 (6 bases). CDR3 length equals 13 residues. V was trimmed by 8 bases and J by 0 bases, leaving 8 bases between them. The CDR3 DNA reads TGTGCCAGCCGGACAGATAGCAATCAGCCCCAGCATTTT. Amino acid sequence: CASRTDSNQPQHF.

As to this clone: Its ends do not fully match the called genes, so a read error is possible. The V and J genes are TRBV4-2 and TRBJ1-5; a weak D match, TRBD1 (5 bases). The germline V gene encodes CDR1 LGHNA and CDR2 YNFKEQ. This CDR3 is built from 15 residues. The CDR3 protein is CASSQGVGGDQPQHF. The CDR3 nucleotides are TGTGCCAGCAGTCAAGGGGTCGGAGGAGATCAGCCCCAGCATTTT.

The CDR3 DNA follows: TGCAGCGTTGGGGACAGGGGGGATCAGCCCCAGCATTTT. Protein sequence: CSVGDRGDQPQHF. The chain uses TRBV29-1 and TRBJ1-5; the match to TRBD1 covers 11 bases. Germline CDR1 and CDR2: SQVTM and ANQGSEA. CDR3 size: 13 residues. Trimming took 4 bases from V and 5 from J; bases not matched to a gene: 1.

The rearrangement links TRBV7-9 to TRBJ2-7; 11 bases fit TRBD2. After removal of 5 bases from V and 9 bases from J, the junction contained 18 bases not matched to a gene. The CDR3 loop spans 17 amino acids. Germline-derived CDR1 and CDR2 are SEHNR and FQNEAQ (reference sequence). Here the CDR3 DNA reads TGTGCCAGCAGCGCGAAAACACTAGCGGGAGTCCTACGAGGGCAGTACTTC. This gives the protein CASSAKTLAGVLRGQYF.

The chain recombines TRBV7-2 with TRBJ1-6; D is unclear. CDR3 length: 15 amino acids. Trimming stripped 5 bases from V and 8 bases from J, with 16 bases between. Per the germline V gene, CDR1 is SGHTA and CDR2 is FQGNSA. CDR3 residues: CASSPPSGGDSPLHF. The CDR3 DNA reads TGTGCCAGCAGCCCCCCATCTGGCGGGGATTCACCCCTCCACTTT.

This clone was observed at least ten times. This sequence joins TRBV4-3 and TRBJ2-7; possible D gene TRBD1, 5 bases. Trimming removed 1 base at V and 6 bases at J, with 10 bases between. The V gene's germline CDR1 is LGHNA and CDR2 YSLEER. The CDR3 runs 13 residues. CDR3 loop: CASSQVQGAEQYF. The DNA for the CDR3 is TGCGCCAGCAGCCAAGTACAAGGGGCCGAGCAGTACTTC.

This rearrangement joins TRBV7-8 to TRBJ2-5; 7 positions match TRBD2. Germline V gene data show CDR1 as SGHVS and CDR2 as FQNEAQ. This CDR3 spans 14 amino acids. Trimming took 2 bases from V and 5 from J; bases not matched to a gene: 5. Here the CDR3 reads CASSLIGGGETQYF. Here the CDR3 DNA reads TGTGCCAGCAGCTTAATTGGGGGAGGGGAGACCCAGTACTTC.

J is TRBJ2-3 and V is TRBV5-4; possibly TRBD1 for D (6 bases). V lost 4 bases to trimming and J lost 3 bases, with 18 bases between them. Germline V gene data show CDR1 as SGHNT and CDR2 as YYREEE (reference sequence). This CDR3 has 16 residues. CDR3 in amino acids: CASSGPGDPGTDTQYF. CDR3 DNA sequence: TGTGCCAGCAGCGGCCCAGGGGATCCGGGTACAGATACGCAGTATTTT.

The chain recombines TRBV4-3 with TRBJ2-3; 7 bases agree with TRBD2. The CDR3 length is 16 residues. Germline V gene data show CDR1 as LGHNA and CDR2 as YSLEER. J gave up 4 bases and V 0 bases, and 7 bases lay outside the gene matches. The CDR3 bases are TGCGCCAGCAGCCAAGAAGGTCGGGGGGATGCAGATACGCAGTATTTT. This translates into CASSQEGRGDADTQYF.